The clone carrying this T cell receptor beta chain has just a few counts. What it binds is not known. The data originate from a study of beta chain features in type 1 diabetes. The overall study: Analysis included 100 million to 110 million sorted cells drawn from all samples.

CDR1 LNHNV and CDR2 YYDKDF come from the germline V gene (reference sequence). This CDR3 comprises 14 residues. V was trimmed by 1 base and J by 4 bases, leaving 10 bases between them. Sequencing targeted expressed TCRB transcripts, as all isolated RNA had been reverse transcribed. Assay: immunoSEQ multiplex PCR; the TCRdb copy retains only in-frame clones and omits some. The data contain hundreds of thousands of clones, about an eighth of them singletons. Findings and caveats of the study: Any HLA type influence on TCRB rearrangement was left unresolved here. There was a moderate but significant shortening of TCRB CDR3s in all four CD4+ subsets of Type 1 diabetes patients.

The sequencing input was naive CD4+ T cells from blood. The chain carries TRBV15 and TRBJ1-1; D perhaps matches TRBD1 (5 bases). This sequence was found in a man in his late teens or twenties with type 1 diabetes. The CDR3 DNA reads TGTGCCACCAGCAGAGGAGGGGTAAGCACTGAAGCTTTCTTT. Encoded protein: CATSRGGVSTEAFF.